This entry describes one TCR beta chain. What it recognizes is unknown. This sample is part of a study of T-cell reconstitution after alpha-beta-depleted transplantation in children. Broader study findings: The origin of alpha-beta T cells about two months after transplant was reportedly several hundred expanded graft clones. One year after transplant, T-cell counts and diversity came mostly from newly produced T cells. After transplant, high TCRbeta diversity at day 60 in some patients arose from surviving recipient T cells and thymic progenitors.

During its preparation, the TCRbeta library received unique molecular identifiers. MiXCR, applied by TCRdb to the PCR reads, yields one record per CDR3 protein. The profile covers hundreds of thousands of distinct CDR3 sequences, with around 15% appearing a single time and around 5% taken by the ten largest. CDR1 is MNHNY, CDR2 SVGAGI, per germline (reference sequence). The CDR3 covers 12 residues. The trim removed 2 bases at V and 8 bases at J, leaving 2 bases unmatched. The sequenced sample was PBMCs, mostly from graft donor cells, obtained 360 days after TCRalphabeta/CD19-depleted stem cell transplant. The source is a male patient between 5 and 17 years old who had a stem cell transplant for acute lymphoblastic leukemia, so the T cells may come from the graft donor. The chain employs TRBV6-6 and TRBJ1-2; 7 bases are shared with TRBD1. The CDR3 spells CASSYRGLGYTF. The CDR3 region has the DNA TGTGCCAGCAGTTACAGGGGGCTCGGCTACACCTTC.